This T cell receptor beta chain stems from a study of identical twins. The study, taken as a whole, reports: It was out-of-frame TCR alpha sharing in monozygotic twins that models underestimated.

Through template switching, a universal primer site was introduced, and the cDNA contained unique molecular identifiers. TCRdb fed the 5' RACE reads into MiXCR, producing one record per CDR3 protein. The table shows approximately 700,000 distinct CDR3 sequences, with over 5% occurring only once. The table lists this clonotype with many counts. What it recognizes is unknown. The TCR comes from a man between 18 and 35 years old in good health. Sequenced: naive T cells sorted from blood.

The CDR3 region has the DNA TGCGCCAGCAGCCAAGAAGGGCGGCATAGCAATCAGCCCCAGCATTTT. It yields the protein CASSQEGRHSNQPQHF. The gene calls are TRBV4-1 and TRBJ1-5, with no clear D. CDR3 size: 16 residues. Germline assignment: CDR1 MGHRA and CDR2 YSYEKL. With 0 bases removed from V and 0 bases from J, the gap between germline ends came to 9 bases.